Shown below are 17 T cell receptor beta chains from a single sample sequenced in a study of tumor-infiltrating lymphocytes in primary liver carcinoma. Both RNA and DNA were isolated together from 20-30 mg of bulk tissue that had not been sorted. Synthesis of TCR beta cDNA was carried out from around 540 ng total RNA with a constant-region primer. Library construction for TCR beta comprised three nested multiplex PCR rounds performed with slightly modified ARM-PCR. TRBV1-TRBV30 forward primers and a C-beta reverse primer were used in the first two PCR rounds, which each ran for about 10 cycles. TCRdb reanalysed the multiplex PCR reads using MiXCR and keeps one entry per CDR3 protein. The sample has around 54,000 distinct CDR3 sequences, about three quarters seen once. Sequenced input: liver tumor tissue from sampling region 2. Subset described: tumor region T2, inferior pole. The receptors were sampled from a man between 35 and 55 years old with primary liver carcinoma and hepatitis B virus infection.

V is TRBV11-1 and J is TRBJ2-1, with 13 bases lining up with TRBD2. The germline V gene has CDR1 SGHAT and CDR2 FQDESV (reference sequence). V gave up 11 bases and J gave up 5 bases; unmatched junction bases: 15. The CDR3 is 17 amino acids. CDR3 region: CADSLGLAGEVDNEQFF. Written as DNA, the CDR3 is TGTGCCGACAGCCTTGGACTAGCGGGAGAAGTTGACAATGAGCAGTTCTTC.

The rearrangement uses TRBV16 and TRBJ2-1, with D possibly TRBD2 on 6 matching bases. Germline CDR1 reads KGHSY; CDR2 reads FQNENV. V lost 2 bases to trimming and J lost 8 bases, with 16 bases between them. The length of the CDR3 is 15 residues. The DNA for the CDR3 is TGTGCCAGCAGCCAAGTAGCAGGAGGGGTAGATGAGCAGTTCTTC. The encoded protein is CASSQVAGGVDEQFF. The variable domain in full, completed from reference TRBV16 and TRBJ2-1, reads GEEVAQTPKHLVRGEGQKAKLYCAPIKGHSYVFWYQQVLKNEFKFLISFQNENVFDETGMPKERFSAKCLPNSPCSLEIQATKLEDSAVYFCASSQVAGGVDEQFFGPGTRLTVL.

In its sample, this clonotype was seen a few times. The rearrangement links TRBV10-3 to TRBJ2-3; 7 bases are a match to TRBD2. The CDR3 length is 12 residues. Per the germline V gene, CDR1 is ENHRY and CDR2 is SYGVKD. The CDR3, as DNA: TGTACCGTTGGCCCGGGGGGAGTGGCGCAGTATTTT. Protein sequence: CTVGPGGVAQYF.

This clonotype is large within its sample. For the CDR3, the DNA is TGTGCCAGCAGTCAATTAGCGGGTTTAACCACAGATACGCAGTATTTT. This gives the protein CASSQLAGLTTDTQYF. This chain connects TRBV6-1 to TRBJ2-3; 7 nucleotides line up with TRBD2. The CDR3 totals 16 residues. J lost 2 bases, V lost 5 bases, and 10 bases had no gene match. Germline loops: CDR1 MNHNS, CDR2 SASEGT.

Turning to this clonotype: This sequence may be a read error, since a much larger clone differs from it by one base. The chain is built from TRBV12-3 or TRBV12-4 and TRBJ2-7; 12 nucleotides align to TRBD2. Germline trimming cut 8 bases from V and 2 bases from J; bases unmatched to any gene: 19. This CDR3 is built from 19 residues. Here the CDR3 DNA reads TGTGCCAGCCCTTCGGAAACTAGCGGGGGGACATCGAGCCCCTACGAGCAGTACTTC. Protein: CASPSETSGGTSSPYEQYF.

The chain is built from TRBV29-1 and TRBJ2-3; a weak D match, TRBD1 (6 bases). The CDR3 covers 14 residues. Germline V gene sequence: CDR1 SQVTM, CDR2 ANQGSEA. Between the trimmed V and J ends, which lost 4 bases and 2 bases, there was a span of 13 bases. CDR3 nucleotides: TGCAGCGTTGGGAGACAGGAGGACACAGATACGCAGTATTTT. This translates into CSVGRQEDTDTQYF.

Turning to this clonotype: The junction shows a germline mismatch at one end, possibly a read error. V usage is TRBV29-1 and J usage is TRBJ2-2, with TRBD2 identical over 7 bases. The CDR3 loop spans 15 amino acids. Germline V lookup: CDR1 SQVTM, CDR2 ANQGSEA. CDR3 bases: TGCAGCGTTAAAGACGTCGCGGGAGCCCCCGGGGAGCTGTTTTTC. This encodes CSVKDVAGAPGELFF.

In regard to this clonotype: One end of the junction is discordant with germline, which a read error may explain. The V and J genes are TRBV6-1 and TRBJ1-5, with D maybe TRBD1 (5 bases). This CDR3 comprises 14 residues. Germline V CDR1 and CDR2: MNHNS, SASEGT. The CDR3 region is CASSGSDSNEPQHF. DNA of the CDR3: TGTGCCAGCAGTGGAAGTGACAGCAATGAGCCCCAGCATTTT.

Details on this clonotype: As the CDR3 is not closed by the conserved phenylalanine or tryptophan, this likely results from a read error. No DNA is shown, since the ends of the CDR3 on it are uncertain; the CDR3 is the one TCRdb lists. The CDR3 region is CASSPLWGEQYY. The chain carries TRBV11-2 and TRBJ2-7; the D segment call TRBD1 is taken from the table without a DNA check. Termini included, the CDR3 measures 12 amino acids. The germline V gene has CDR1 SGHAT and CDR2 FQNNGV.

This clonotype has only one observation. Germline and junction disagree at one end, which may indicate a read error. This chain connects TRBV7-9 to TRBJ2-2; tentatively, D is TRBD2 (5 bases). Per germline, CDR1 SEHNR and CDR2 FQNEAQ (reference sequence). This CDR3 is built from 12 residues. Written as DNA, the CDR3 is TGTACCAGCAGCTTGGTTAACGGGGAGCTGTTTTTC. This codes for CTSSLVNGELFF.

This clonotype was seen repeatedly, ten times or more. The chain uses TRBV6-5 and TRBJ2-2; tentative D call: TRBD1 (5 bases). Germline V gene sequence: CDR1 MNHEY, CDR2 SVGAGI. The CDR3 extends over 15 amino acids. Trimming took 2 bases from V and 6 from J, leaving 13 bases between them. The CDR3 sequence is CASSYPGHGPGELFF. The DNA for the CDR3 is TGTGCCAGCAGTTACCCCGGACACGGCCCCGGGGAGCTGTTTTTT.

This chain uses TRBV11-2 with TRBJ2-2, with 9 bases matching TRBD2. J was trimmed by 9 bases and V by 9 bases; bases with no gene match: 17. The CDR3 spans 16 residues. Looked up from germline, CDR1 is SGHAT and CDR2 is FQNNGV. For the CDR3, the DNA is TGTGCCAGGAGTTTAGTGGCGCTAGCGGGAACCTGGGAGCTGTTTTTT. Its protein product is CARSLVALAGTWELFF.

The chain has TRBV2 and TRBJ2-7; D uncertain. Deletions cut 6 bases from V and 2 bases from J, with 17 bases between. Germline loops: CDR1 SNHLY, CDR2 FYNNEI. The CDR3 is 15 residues long. This CDR3 reads CASSLLQVHPYEQYF. DNA for the CDR3: TGTGCCAGCAGCCTCCTACAAGTCCATCCCTACGAGCAGTACTTC.

This clonotype was counted once. This is likely a read error, given that the CDR3 carries no conserved phenylalanine or tryptophan at its end. This chain joins TRBV10-3 and TRBJ2-7, with 8 positions matching TRBD2. The ends lost 10 bases at V and 5 bases at J; junction bases unmatched: 13. CDR1 is ENHRY, CDR2 SYGVKD, per germline. The CDR3 loop spans 14 amino acids. The CDR3 sequence is CATASSGSLDEQYL. The CDR3, as DNA: TGTGCCACCGCCTCCAGCGGGAGCCTCGACGAGCAGTACCTC.

The V gene is TRBV20-1, the J gene TRBJ2-1; D is uncertain. Trimming stripped 4 bases from V and 5 bases from J, with 9 bases between. CDR3 size: 12 residues. Germline V gene data show CDR1 as DFQATT and CDR2 as SNEGSKA (reference sequence). CDR3 in amino acids: CSAIVLDNEQFF. The CDR3, as DNA: TGCAGTGCTATAGTACTGGACAATGAGCAGTTCTTC.

Concerning this clonotype itself: The junction differs from germline at one of its ends, possibly a read error. The CDR3 region is CSSILQGQNGQFF. The CDR3 DNA reads TGTTCCAGCATCCTGCAGGGACAGAACGGGCAGTTCTTC. The chain uses TRBV7-8 and TRBJ2-1, with 7 bases matching TRBD1. The germline gives CDR1 SGHVS, CDR2 FQNEAQ. This CDR3 comprises 13 residues.

This clonotype showed up just a few times. Being one base from a much bigger clone, this may be a read error. This rearrangement joins TRBV12-3 or TRBV12-4 to TRBJ2-5; TRBD2 is a possible D gene (5 bases). The CDR3 spans 13 residues. The chain's CDR3 is CVSTPGHVEAQYF. CDR3 nucleotides: TGTGTCAGCACCCCCGGCCATGTGGAGGCCCAGTACTTC.